This T cell receptor beta chain was recorded in a study of blood T cell repertoires in COVID-19. Sequenced by immunoSEQ multiplex PCR; TCRdb stores in-frame clones only, minus some. This sample has about 120,000 clones, with around 87% found just once. The CDR3 consists of 19 residues. Per germline, CDR1 SGHVS and CDR2 FQNEAQ. Losses at the gene ends were 5 bases for V and 0 bases for J; bases not matched to a gene: 15. The receptor's source is a woman aged 55-69 years with COVID-19, enrolled during active disease. The sequenced sample was peripheral blood. The V and J genes are TRBV7-8 and TRBJ2-1, with 8 bases lining up with TRBD2. This CDR3 reads CASSHSESGGDSSYNEQFF. CDR3 nucleotide sequence: TGTGCCAGCAGCCACAGCGAGAGCGGGGGCGATAGCTCCTACAATGAGCAGTTCTTC.